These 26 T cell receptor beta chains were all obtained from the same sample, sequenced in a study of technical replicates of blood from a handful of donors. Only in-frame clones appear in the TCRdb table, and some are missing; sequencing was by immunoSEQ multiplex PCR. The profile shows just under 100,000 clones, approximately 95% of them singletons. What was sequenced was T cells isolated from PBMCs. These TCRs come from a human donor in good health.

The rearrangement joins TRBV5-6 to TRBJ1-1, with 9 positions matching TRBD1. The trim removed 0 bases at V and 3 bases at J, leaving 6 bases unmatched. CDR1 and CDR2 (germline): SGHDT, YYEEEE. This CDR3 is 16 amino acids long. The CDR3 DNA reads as TGTGCCAGCAGCTTGGCCCCCCGGACAGGGGACACTGAAGCTTTCTTT. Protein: CASSLAPRTGDTEAFF.

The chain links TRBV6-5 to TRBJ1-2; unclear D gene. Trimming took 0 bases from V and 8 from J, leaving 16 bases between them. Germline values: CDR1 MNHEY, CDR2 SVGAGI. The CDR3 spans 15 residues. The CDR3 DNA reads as TGTGCCAGCAGTTACTCCGACTCCCCCCTCGGGGGCTACACCTTC. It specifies CASSYSDSPLGGYTF.

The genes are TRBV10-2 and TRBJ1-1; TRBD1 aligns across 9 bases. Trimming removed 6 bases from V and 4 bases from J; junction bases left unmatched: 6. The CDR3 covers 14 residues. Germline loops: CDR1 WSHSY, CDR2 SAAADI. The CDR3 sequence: CASRLQGAGTEAFF. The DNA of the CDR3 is TGCGCCAGCAGACTACAGGGGGCAGGCACTGAAGCTTTCTTT.

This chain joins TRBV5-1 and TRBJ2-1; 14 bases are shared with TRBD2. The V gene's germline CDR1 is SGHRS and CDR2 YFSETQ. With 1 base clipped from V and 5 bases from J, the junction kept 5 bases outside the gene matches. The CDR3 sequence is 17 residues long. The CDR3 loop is CASSLRLAGGPHNEQFF. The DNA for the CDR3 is TGCGCCAGCAGCTTGCGACTAGCGGGAGGGCCCCACAATGAGCAGTTCTTC.

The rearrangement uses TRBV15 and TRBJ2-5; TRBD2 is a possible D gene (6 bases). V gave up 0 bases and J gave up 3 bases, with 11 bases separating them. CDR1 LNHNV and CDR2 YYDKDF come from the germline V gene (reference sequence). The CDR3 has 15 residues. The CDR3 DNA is TGTGCCACCAGCAGAGATGCCCCTAGCGAAGAGACCCAGTACTTC. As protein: CATSRDAPSEETQYF. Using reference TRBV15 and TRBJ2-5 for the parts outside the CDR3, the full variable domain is DAMVIQNPRYQVTQFGKPVTLSCSQTLNHNVMYWYQQKSSQAPKLLFHYYDKDFNNEADTPDNFQSRRPNTSFCFLDIRSPGLGDTAMYLCATSRDAPSEETQYFGPGTRLLVL.

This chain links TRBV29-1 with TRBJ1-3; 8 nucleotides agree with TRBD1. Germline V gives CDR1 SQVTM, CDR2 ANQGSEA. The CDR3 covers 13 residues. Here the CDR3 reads CGWTGSSGNTIYF. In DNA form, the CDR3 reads TGCGGCTGGACAGGGTCTTCTGGAAACACCATATATTTT.

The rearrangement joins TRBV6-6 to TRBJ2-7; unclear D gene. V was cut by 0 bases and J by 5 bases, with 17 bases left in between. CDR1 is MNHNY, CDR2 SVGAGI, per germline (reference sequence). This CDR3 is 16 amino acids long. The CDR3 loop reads CASSYSSEVSSHEQYF. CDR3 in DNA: TGTGCCAGCAGTTACTCAAGTGAAGTGAGTAGCCACGAGCAGTACTTC.

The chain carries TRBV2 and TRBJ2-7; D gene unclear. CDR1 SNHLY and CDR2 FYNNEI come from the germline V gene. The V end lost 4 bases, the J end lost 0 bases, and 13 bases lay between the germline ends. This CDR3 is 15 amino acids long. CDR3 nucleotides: TGTGCCAGCAGTGTGCGGTTTGTCAGCTCCTACGAGCAGTACTTC. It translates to CASSVRFVSSYEQYF.

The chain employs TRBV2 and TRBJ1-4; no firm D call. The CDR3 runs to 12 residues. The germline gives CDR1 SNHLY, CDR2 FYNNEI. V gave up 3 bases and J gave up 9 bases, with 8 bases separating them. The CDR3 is CASSDRLQKLFF. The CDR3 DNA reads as TGTGCCAGCAGTGACAGGCTCCAAAAACTGTTTTTT.

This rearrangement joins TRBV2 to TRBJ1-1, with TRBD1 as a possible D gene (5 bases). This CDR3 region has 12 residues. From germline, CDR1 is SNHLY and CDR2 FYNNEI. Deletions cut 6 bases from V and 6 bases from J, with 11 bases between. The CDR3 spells CASRDDSPEAFF. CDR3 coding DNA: TGTGCCAGCAGGGATGACAGCCCTGAAGCTTTCTTT.

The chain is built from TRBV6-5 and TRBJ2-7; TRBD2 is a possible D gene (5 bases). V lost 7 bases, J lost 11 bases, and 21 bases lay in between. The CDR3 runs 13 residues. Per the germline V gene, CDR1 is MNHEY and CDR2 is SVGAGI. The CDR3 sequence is CASTRGTDGKKYF. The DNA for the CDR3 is TGTGCCAGCACTCGGGGAACGGACGGGAAAAAGTACTTC.

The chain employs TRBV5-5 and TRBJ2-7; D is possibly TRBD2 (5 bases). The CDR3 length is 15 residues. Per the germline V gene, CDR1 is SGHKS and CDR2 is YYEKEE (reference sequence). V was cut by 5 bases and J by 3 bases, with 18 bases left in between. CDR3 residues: CASRAAGIRDYEQYF. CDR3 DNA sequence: TGTGCCAGCAGGGCCGCCGGGATTAGGGACTACGAGCAGTACTTC.

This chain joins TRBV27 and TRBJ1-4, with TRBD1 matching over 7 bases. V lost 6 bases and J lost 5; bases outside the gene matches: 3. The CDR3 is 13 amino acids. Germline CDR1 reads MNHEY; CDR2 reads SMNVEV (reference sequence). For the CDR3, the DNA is TGTGCCAGCAGCTTGACAGGGAATGAAAAACTGTTTTTT. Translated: CASSLTGNEKLFF.

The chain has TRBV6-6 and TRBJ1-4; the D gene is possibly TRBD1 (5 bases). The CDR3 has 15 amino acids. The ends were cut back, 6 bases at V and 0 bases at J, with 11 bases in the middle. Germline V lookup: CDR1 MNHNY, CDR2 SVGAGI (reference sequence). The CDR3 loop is CASSSRVPTNEKLFF. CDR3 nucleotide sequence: TGTGCCAGCAGCTCCAGGGTACCAACTAATGAAAAACTGTTTTTT.

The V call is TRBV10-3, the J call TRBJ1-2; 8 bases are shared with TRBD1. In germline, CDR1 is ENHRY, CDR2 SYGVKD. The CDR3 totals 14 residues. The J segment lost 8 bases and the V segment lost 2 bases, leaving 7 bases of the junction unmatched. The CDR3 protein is CAISEVSGGEGYTF. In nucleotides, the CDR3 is TGTGCCATCAGTGAGGTGTCAGGGGGCGAGGGCTACACCTTC.

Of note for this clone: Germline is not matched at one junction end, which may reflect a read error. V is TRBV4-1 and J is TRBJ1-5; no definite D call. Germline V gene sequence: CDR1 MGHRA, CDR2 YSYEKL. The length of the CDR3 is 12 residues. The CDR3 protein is CASSQGDQPQHF. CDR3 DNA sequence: TGCGCCAGCAGCCAAGGAGATCAACCCCAGCATTTT.

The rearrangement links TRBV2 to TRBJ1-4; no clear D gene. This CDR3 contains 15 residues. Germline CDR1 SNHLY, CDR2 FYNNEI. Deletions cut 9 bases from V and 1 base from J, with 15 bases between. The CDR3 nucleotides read TGTGCCAGTAACAGCCCCTACATAACTAATGAAAAACTGTTTTTT. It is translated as CASNSPYITNEKLFF. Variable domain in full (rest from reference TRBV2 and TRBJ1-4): EPEVTQTPSHQVTQMGQEVILRCVPISNHLYFYWYRQILGQKVEFLVSFYNNEISEKSEIFDDQFSVERPDGSNFTLKIRSTKLEDSAMYFCASNSPYITNEKLFFGSGTQLSVL.

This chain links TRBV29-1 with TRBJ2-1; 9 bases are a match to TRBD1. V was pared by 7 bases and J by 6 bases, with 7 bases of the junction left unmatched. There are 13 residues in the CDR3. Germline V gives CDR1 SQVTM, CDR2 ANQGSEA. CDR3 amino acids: CSATGGGGNEQFF. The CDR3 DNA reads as TGCAGCGCTACAGGGGGCGGAGGCAATGAGCAGTTCTTC.

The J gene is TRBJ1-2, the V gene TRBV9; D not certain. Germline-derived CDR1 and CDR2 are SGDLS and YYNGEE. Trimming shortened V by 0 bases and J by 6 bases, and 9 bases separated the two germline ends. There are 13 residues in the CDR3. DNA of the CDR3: TGTGCCAGCAGCGTAGTCGCGAGGGATGGCTACACCTTC. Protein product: CASSVVARDGYTF. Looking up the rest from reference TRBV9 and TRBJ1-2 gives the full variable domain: DSGVTQTPKHLITATGQRVTLRCSPRSGDLSVYWYQQSLDQGLQFLIQYYNGEERAKGNILERFSAQQFPDLHSELNLSSLELGDSALYFCASSVVARDGYTFGSGTRLTVV.

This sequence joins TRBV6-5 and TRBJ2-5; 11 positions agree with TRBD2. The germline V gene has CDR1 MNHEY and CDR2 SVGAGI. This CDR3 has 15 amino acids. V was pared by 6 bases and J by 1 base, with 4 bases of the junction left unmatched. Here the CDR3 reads CASRRGTSGQETQYF. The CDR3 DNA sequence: TGTGCCAGCAGGCGGGGGACTAGCGGCCAAGAGACCCAGTACTTC.

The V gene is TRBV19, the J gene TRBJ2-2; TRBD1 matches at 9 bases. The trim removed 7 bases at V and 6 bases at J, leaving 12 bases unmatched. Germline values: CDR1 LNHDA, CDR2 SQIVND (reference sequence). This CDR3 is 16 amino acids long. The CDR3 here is CASIPWGQGGAGELFF. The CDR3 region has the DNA TGTGCCAGTATCCCTTGGGGACAGGGAGGGGCCGGGGAGCTGTTTTTT.

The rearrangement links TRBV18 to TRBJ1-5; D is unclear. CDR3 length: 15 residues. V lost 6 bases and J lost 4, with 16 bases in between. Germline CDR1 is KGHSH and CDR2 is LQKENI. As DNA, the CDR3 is TGTGCCAGCTCCCTCGATCCTTCCGGTAATCAGCCCCAGCATTTT. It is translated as CASSLDPSGNQPQHF.

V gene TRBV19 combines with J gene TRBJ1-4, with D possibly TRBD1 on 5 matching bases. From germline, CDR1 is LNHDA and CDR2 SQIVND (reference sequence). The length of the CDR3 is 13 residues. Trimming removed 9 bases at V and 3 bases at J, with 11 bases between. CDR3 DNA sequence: TGTGCCAGCCGAGAACAGGCTAATGAAAAACTGTTTTTT. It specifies CASREQANEKLFF.

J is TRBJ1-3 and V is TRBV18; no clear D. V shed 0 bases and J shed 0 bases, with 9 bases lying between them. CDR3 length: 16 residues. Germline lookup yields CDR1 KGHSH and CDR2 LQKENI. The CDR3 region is CASSPPEGGSGNTIYF. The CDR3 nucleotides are TGTGCCAGCTCACCACCGGAGGGCGGCTCTGGAAACACCATATATTTT.

The CDR3 sequence: CATSRRFRDTEAFF. DNA for the CDR3: TGTGCCACCAGCAGGCGGTTTCGGGACACTGAAGCTTTCTTT. The chain recombines TRBV15 with TRBJ1-1; no firm D call. The germline CDR1 and CDR2 sequences are LNHNV and YYDKDF (reference sequence). Trimming pared 3 bases from V and 3 bases from J, leaving 11 bases between. The CDR3 spans 14 residues. Full variable domain (outside the CDR3, taken from reference TRBV15 and TRBJ1-1): DAMVIQNPRYQVTQFGKPVTLSCSQTLNHNVMYWYQQKSSQAPKLLFHYYDKDFNNEADTPDNFQSRRPNTSFCFLDIRSPGLGDTAMYLCATSRRFRDTEAFFGQGTRLTVV.

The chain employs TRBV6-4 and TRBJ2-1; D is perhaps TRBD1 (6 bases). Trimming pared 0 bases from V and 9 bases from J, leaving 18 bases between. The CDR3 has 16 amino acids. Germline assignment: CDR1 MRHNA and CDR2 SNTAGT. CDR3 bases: TGTGCCAGCAGTGACTCGTGGGCAGGGGATCTTCGTGAGCAGTTCTTC. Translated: CASSDSWAGDLREQFF.